This is a list of T cell receptor beta chains from one sample in a study of blood T cell repertoires in COVID-19. The protocol was immunoSEQ multiplex PCR, while the TCRdb copy is restricted to in-frame clones and leaves out a portion. The table includes about 180,000 clones, approximately 90% detected once. Specimen: peripheral blood. These receptors were obtained from a woman under 40 with acute or convalescent COVID-19. Both conserved end residues are part of each CDR3. A D gene is named only where the DNA matches it firmly. Size values are once, few and many counts, or a class for expanded clones, and some rows have none.

v_call	d_call	j_call	clone_size	cdr3_nt	cdr3_aa
TRBV2	NA	TRBJ1-5	once	TGTGCCAGCAGTGATATCCGCAATCAGCCCCAGCATTTT	CASSDIRNQPQHF
TRBV7-8	TRBD1	TRBJ1-4	NA	TGTGCCAGCAGCTTGGGACAGGGTCATGAAAAACTGTTTTTT	CASSLGQGHEKLFF
TRBV27	NA	TRBJ2-1	once	TGTGCCAGCAGTTTAGTTTTTGGCGGCGAGCAGTTCTTC	CASSLVFGGEQFF
TRBV2	NA	TRBJ2-1	NA	TGTGCCAGCAGTGGGAGCGGGCGCAGTGTGAATGAGCAGTTCTTC	CASSGSGRSVNEQFF
TRBV29-1	TRBD1	TRBJ1-5	NA	TGCAGCGTTAAGGTCCAGGGGGATAGCAATCAGCCCCAGCATTTT	CSVKVQGDSNQPQHF
TRBV11-2	TRBD1	TRBJ2-1	NA	TGTGCCAGCAGCTCGGGACAGGGGGCACAAGAGCAGTTCTTC	CASSSGQGAQEQFF
TRBV6-5	TRBD2	TRBJ2-2	once	TGTGCCAGCTCCCGACTAGCGGCCCAGGGAGGGGAGCTGTTTTTT	CASSRLAAQGGELFF
TRBV5-6	NA	TRBJ1-2	once	TGTGCCAGCACCCCGGCCGGGGGGGCCCCTGGCTACACCTTC	CASTPAGGAPGYTF
TRBV7-2	TRBD2	TRBJ2-1	few	TGTGCCAGCAGCCCCTCAGGGACTAGCGGGCACCTCCATGAGCAGTTCTTC	CASSPSGTSGHLHEQFF
TRBV5-1	TRBD2	TRBJ2-7	NA	TGCGCCAGCAGCTTGGAGGCTAGCGGGAGCCCCTACGAGCAGTACTTC	CASSLEASGSPYEQYF
TRBV10-3	NA	TRBJ2-3	once	TGTGCCGCCCGGACCTATGCGGGTGAGAATAAGGATACGCAGTATTTT	CAARTYAGENKDTQYF
TRBV19	TRBD1	TRBJ1-5	NA	TGTGCCAGTAGTATCCCGGTGCGGGACAGCACCAATCAGCCCCAGCATTTT	CASSIPVRDSTNQPQHF
TRBV10-2	TRBD2	TRBJ2-5	once	TGCGCCAGTGCATTAGCGGGGAGAGAGACCCAGTACTTC	CASALAGRETQYF
TRBV2	NA	TRBJ1-5	NA	TGTGCCAGCAGTGCTCGTTATAGCAATCAGCCCCAGCATTTT	CASSARYSNQPQHF
TRBV6-5	NA	TRBJ2-7	NA	TGTGCCAGCAGTTCGCCAACCCCAGGACACTACTACGAGCAGTACTTC	CASSSPTPGHYYEQYF
TRBV27	NA	TRBJ2-7	NA	TGTGCCAGCGGGCGGGGTAACGAGCAGTACTTC	CASGRGNEQYF
TRBV10-3	NA	TRBJ2-3	once	TGTGCCACGCGAGGAGTCCCCACAGATACGCAGTATTTT	CATRGVPTDTQYF
TRBV28	TRBD1	TRBJ1-5	NA	TGTGCCAGCAGTCTTACAGGGGGCCATCAGCCCCAGCATTTT	CASSLTGGHQPQHF
TRBV7-9	NA	TRBJ1-6	few	TGTGCCAGCAGCACCCCGAGAGGTACAGGAGAGAATTCACCCCTCCACTTT	CASSTPRGTGENSPLHF
TRBV7-9	NA	TRBJ2-2	NA	TGTGCCATTCGAGCCGGTGGGGAGCTGTTTTTT	CAIRAGGELFF
TRBV28	TRBD2	TRBJ2-1	NA	TGTGCCAGCAGTTCCCTGGCGGGACTATATGAGCAGTTCTTC	CASSSLAGLYEQFF
TRBV5-1	NA	TRBJ1-4	NA	TGCGCCAGCAGCCCCCAGGCCTCAGCAAATGAAAAACTGTTTTTT	CASSPQASANEKLFF
TRBV5-1	NA	TRBJ2-3	NA	TGCGCCAGCAGCCTTGAGAGCACAGATACGCAGTATTTT	CASSLESTDTQYF
TRBV7-2	TRBD2	TRBJ2-7	NA	TGTGCCAGCAGCTCGCTAGCGGGAGTTATCGAGCAGTACTTC	CASSSLAGVIEQYF
TRBV6-5	NA	TRBJ2-7	once	TGTGCCAGCAGCGTAATAGCCCTAACCTCCTACGAGCAGTACTTC	CASSVIALTSYEQYF
TRBV5-1	NA	TRBJ1-2	NA	TGCGCCAGCAGCGACGGGACTACTAACTATGGCTACACCTTC	CASSDGTTNYGYTF
TRBV5-1	TRBD1	TRBJ2-5	NA	TGCGCCAGCAGCCAGGGACAGGGAGAGACCCAGTACTTC	CASSQGQGETQYF
TRBV5-6	TRBD2	TRBJ2-1	NA	TGTGCCAGCAGCCCGGAGGAGCGGGAAAGCGATGAGCAGTTCTTC	CASSPEERESDEQFF
TRBV30	TRBD2	TRBJ2-1	NA	TGTGCCTGGAGAGGACTAGCGGGAGATGAGCAGTTCTTC	CAWRGLAGDEQFF
TRBV28	TRBD2	TRBJ2-7	NA	TGTGCCAGCATGTTAGCGGGAGGTCTCGGGTCCTACGAGCAGTACTTC	CASMLAGGLGSYEQYF
TRBV11-2	NA	TRBJ2-7	NA	TGTGCCAGCAGCCTGAACCCGGGACATAAATTCGAGCAGTACTTC	CASSLNPGHKFEQYF
TRBV9	NA	TRBJ2-3	NA	TGTGCCAGCACTCCAGGACGCCCCCGGGGAAACACCTTAGACCTTACGCAGTATTTT	CASTPGRPRGNTLDLTQYF